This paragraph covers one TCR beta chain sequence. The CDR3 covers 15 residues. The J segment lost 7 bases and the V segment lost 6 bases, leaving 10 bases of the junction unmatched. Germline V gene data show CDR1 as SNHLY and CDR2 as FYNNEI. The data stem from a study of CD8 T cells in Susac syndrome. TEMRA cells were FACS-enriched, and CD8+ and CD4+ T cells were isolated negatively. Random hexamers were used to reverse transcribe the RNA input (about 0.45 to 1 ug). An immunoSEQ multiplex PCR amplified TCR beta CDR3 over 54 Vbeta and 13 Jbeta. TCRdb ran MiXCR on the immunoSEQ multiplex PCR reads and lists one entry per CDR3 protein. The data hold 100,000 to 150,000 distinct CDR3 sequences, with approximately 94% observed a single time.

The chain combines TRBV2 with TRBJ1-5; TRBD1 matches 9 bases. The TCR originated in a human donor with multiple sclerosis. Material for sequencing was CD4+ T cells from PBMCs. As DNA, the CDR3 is TGTGCCAGCAGGACGGAGGGACAGGGCCGGCAGCCCCAGCATTTT. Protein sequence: CASRTEGQGRQPQHF.